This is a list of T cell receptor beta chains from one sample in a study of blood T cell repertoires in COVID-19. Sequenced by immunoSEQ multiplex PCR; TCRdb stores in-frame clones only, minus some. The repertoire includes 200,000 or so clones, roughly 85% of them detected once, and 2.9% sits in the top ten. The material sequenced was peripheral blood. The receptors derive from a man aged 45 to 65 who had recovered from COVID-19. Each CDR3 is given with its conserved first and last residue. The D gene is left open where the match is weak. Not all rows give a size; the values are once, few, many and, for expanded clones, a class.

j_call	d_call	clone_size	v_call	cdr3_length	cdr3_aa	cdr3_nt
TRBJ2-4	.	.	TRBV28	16	CASSAWTGLAKNIQYF	TGTGCCAGCAGTGCCTGGACGGGGTTAGCCAAAAACATTCAGTACTTC
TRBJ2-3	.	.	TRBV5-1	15	CASSLVGQGPDTQYF	TGCGCCAGCAGCTTGGTAGGGCAGGGGCCAGATACGCAGTATTTT
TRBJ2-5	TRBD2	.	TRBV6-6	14	CASSLSGSEETQYF	TGTGCCAGCAGTCTTAGCGGGAGTGAGGAGACCCAGTACTTC
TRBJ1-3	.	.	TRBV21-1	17	CASSTRQGPNSGNTIYF	TGTGCCAGCAGCACCCGACAGGGCCCAAACTCTGGAAACACCATATATTTT
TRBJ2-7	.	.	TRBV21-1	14	CASRDSFFTYEQYF	TGTGCCAGCCGGGACAGTTTTTTTACCTACGAGCAGTACTTC
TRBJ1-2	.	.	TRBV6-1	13	CASSEVRSYGYTF	TGTGCCAGCAGTGAAGTAAGGAGCTATGGCTACACCTTC
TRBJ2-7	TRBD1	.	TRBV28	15	CASSPPTGARYEQYF	TGTGCCAGCAGTCCGCCGACAGGGGCTAGGTACGAGCAGTACTTC
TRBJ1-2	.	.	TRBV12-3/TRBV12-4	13	CASSLRSNYGYTF	TGTGCCAGCAGTTTAAGGAGTAACTATGGCTACACCTTC
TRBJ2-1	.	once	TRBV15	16	CATSRDHRSSYNEQFF	TGTGCCACCAGCAGAGATCATCGGAGCTCCTACAATGAGCAGTTCTTC
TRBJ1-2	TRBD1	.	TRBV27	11	CASKNRGGYTF	TGTGCCAGCAAAAACAGGGGCGGCTACACCTTC
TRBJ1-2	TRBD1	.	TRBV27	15	CASSLWQGAAVGYTF	TGTGCCAGCAGTTTGTGGCAGGGGGCTGCCGTCGGCTACACCTTC
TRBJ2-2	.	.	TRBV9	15	CASSVLALNTGELFF	TGTGCCAGCAGCGTGCTAGCCCTTAACACCGGGGAGCTGTTTTTT
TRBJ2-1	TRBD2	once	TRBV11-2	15	CASSLLAGVSNEQFF	TGTGCCAGCAGCTTACTAGCGGGAGTGTCCAATGAGCAGTTCTTC
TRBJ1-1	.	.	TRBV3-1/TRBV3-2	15	CASSPRAVVGTEAFF	TGTGCCAGCAGCCCCCGAGCGGTGGTCGGCACTGAAGCTTTCTTT
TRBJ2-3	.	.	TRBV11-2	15	CATRRWTSSTDTQYF	TGTGCCACTCGAAGGTGGACTTCTAGCACAGATACGCAGTATTTT
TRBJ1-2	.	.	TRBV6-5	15	CASSYYKRRPYGYTF	TGTGCCAGCAGTTACTACAAGCGAAGACCCTATGGCTACACCTTC
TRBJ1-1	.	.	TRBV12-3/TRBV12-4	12	CASSQLNTEAFF	TGTGCCAGCAGCCAACTTAACACTGAAGCTTTCTTT
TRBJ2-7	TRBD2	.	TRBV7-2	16	CASSFQAGALSYEQYF	TGTGCCAGCAGCTTTCAAGCGGGAGCGCTGTCCTACGAGCAGTACTTC
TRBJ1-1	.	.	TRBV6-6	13	CASSPGRHTEAFF	TGTGCCAGCAGCCCAGGGCGGCACACTGAAGCTTTCTTT
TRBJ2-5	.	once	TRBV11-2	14	CASSLFRRSETQYF	TGTGCCAGCAGCTTATTCAGAAGGAGTGAGACCCAGTACTTC
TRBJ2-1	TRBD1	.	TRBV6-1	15	CASSEGGQGIREQFF	TGTGCCAGCAGTGAAGGCGGACAGGGTATTCGGGAGCAGTTCTTC
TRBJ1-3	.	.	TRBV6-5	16	CASSYYPGDSGNTIYF	TGTGCCAGCAGTTACTACCCAGGCGACTCTGGAAACACCATATATTTT
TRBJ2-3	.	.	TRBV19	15	CASSNRDSSTDTQYF	TGTGCCAGTAGTAACCGGGACTCCTCCACAGATACGCAGTATTTT
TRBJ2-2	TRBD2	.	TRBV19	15	CACRTSAWNTGELFF	TGTGCCTGTCGGACTAGCGCATGGAACACCGGGGAGCTGTTTTTT
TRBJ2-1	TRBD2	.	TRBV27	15	CASSDLAGGYNEQFF	TGTGCCAGCAGCGACTTAGCGGGAGGGTACAATGAGCAGTTCTTC
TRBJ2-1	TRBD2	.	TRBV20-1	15	CSASPLAVARVEQFF	TGCAGTGCTAGTCCCCTAGCGGTGGCGAGAGTTGAGCAGTTCTTC
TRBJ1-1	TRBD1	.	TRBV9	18	CASSPPPGTGGMNTEAFF	TGTGCCAGCAGCCCCCCGCCGGGGACAGGGGGCATGAACACTGAAGCTTTCTTT
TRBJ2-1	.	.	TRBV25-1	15	CASSESVGLHNEQFF	TGTGCCAGCAGTGAATCAGTGGGCCTACACAATGAGCAGTTCTTC
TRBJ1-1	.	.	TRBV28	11	CASRGGLKAFF	TGTGCCAGCCGCGGGGGGCTCAAAGCTTTCTTT